The 2 T cell receptor beta chains presented below share a single source sample, sequenced in a study of cytomegalovirus exposure and HLA in healthy donors. This PCR relied on a set of 60 Vbeta primers and 13 Jbeta primers. Profiling relied on immunoSEQ multiplex PCR, and the TCRdb table lists in-frame clones only, not all of them. Counted here are roughly 89,000 clones, around 74% occurring once; the ten biggest clones make up about 9.5%. The material sequenced was PBMCs. The source is a man in his thirties or forties in good health and CMV-seropositive.

This chain connects TRBV5-6 to TRBJ1-4, with unresolved D. Germline V gene sequence: CDR1 SGHDT, CDR2 YYEEEE. The length of the CDR3 is 14 residues. The ends were cut back, 3 bases at V and 4 bases at J, with 10 bases in the middle. The CDR3 reads CASSSYGVNEKLFF. In DNA form, the CDR3 reads TGTGCCAGCAGCTCCTACGGGGTTAATGAAAAACTGTTTTTT. Supplemented by reference TRBV5-6 and TRBJ1-4, the full variable domain reads DAGVTQSPTHLIKTRGQQVTLRCSPKSGHDTVSWYQQALGQGPQFIFQYYEEEERQRGNFPDRFSGHQFPNYSSELNVNALLLGDSALYLCASSSYGVNEKLFFGSGTQLSVL.

CDR3 amino acids: CASSQDEGQAGYTF. For the CDR3, the DNA is TGCGCCAGCAGCCAAGATGAGGGACAGGCTGGCTACACCTTC. V usage is TRBV4-3 and J usage is TRBJ1-2; TRBD1 aligns across 8 bases. Germline CDR1 reads LGHNA; CDR2 reads YSLEER. The CDR3 consists of 14 residues. V gave up 0 bases and J gave up 7 bases; unmatched junction bases: 4.